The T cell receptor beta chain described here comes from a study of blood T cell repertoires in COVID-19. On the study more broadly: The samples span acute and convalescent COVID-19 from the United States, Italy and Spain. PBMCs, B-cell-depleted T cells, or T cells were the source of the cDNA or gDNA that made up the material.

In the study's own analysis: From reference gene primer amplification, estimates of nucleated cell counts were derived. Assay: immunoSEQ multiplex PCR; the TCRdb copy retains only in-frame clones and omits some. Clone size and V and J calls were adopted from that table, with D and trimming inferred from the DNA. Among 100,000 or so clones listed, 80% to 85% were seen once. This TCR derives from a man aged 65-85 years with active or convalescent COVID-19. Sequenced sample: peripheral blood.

The CDR3 coding sequence is TGCGCCAGCAGCTTGGAGGGGGGGCCGGTCGGGGAGCTGTTTTTT. It yields the protein CASSLEGGPVGELFF. The chain has TRBV5-1 and TRBJ2-2, with D perhaps matching TRBD2 (7 bases). V gave up 0 bases and J gave up 7 bases, with 13 bases separating them. CDR1 and CDR2 (germline): SGHRS, YFSETQ. CDR3 length equals 15 residues.